The TCR beta chain described here comes from a study of blood T cell repertoires in COVID-19 (dated by TCRdb to 2019 to 2021). About the investigation overall: Samples covering the acute and convalescent phases of COVID-19 were provided by collaborators in the United States, Italy and Spain. Deeply sampled blood TCRbeta repertoires from subjects exposed to, actively infected with, or recovered from COVID-19 were included in the dataset. The prospective study material was composed of cDNA or gDNA derived from T cells, B-cell-depleted T cells, or PBMCs. Sample metadata almost always included a de-identified subject ID, COVID-19 status, age in years and sex. The repertoires were released in a freely available public database intended as a resource for research on the immune response to SARS-CoV-2. Samples were obtained from the ongoing ImmuneRACE study (first 160 participants) and from 1,254 subjects provided by 6 global collaborators. HLA class I and class II types, where available, came from metadata supplied by the sample provider rather than from assay-based typing.

This clone turned up a few times. What antigen it recognizes has not been identified. No base qualities exist here, and no much larger clone lies one base off it. TCRbeta CDR3 regions were amplified from genomic DNA by means of the immunoSEQ Assay, a bias-controlled multiplex PCR. Concerning the study's data processing: The number of nucleated cells in each sample was estimated from the amplification of reference gene primers within the assay. To quantify the absolute abundance of each unique TCRbeta CDR3 rearrangement, sequence reads were collapsed and filtered. For each sample, productive Simpson clonality was calculated as the square root of Simpson's diversity index across productive rearrangements. TCRdb provides this immuneACCESS table in a form limited to in-frame rearrangements. Some clones are lacking; in checked studies, under half of them reflect an unresolved V gene, and why the rest are absent is not known. For V, J and clone size, that table is used; D and trimming come from the DNA. This sample lists 150,000 or so clones; roughly 90% were detected once. The ten largest clonotypes hold 5% to 8.5% of the sample.

As encoded in the germline V gene, CDR1 is SGHTA while CDR2 is FQGNSA. Relative to germline, V is missing 1 base and J is missing 2 bases, with 10 bases of the junction outside any gene match. Its CDR3 holds 18 amino acids, cysteine through phenylalanine. Only the CDR3 region is kept as DNA, spanning 54 bases read in frame from base 1. Enrolling through a virtual design, the prospective study's participants ranged in age from about 18 to 100 years and lived across 20 to 25 United States geographic areas. Cohort assignment in the prospective study relied on participant-reported clinical history from a screening survey and a study questionnaire. For ImmuneRACE Cohort 3, a participant was defined as recovered based on two consecutive negative NP/OP PCR tests, clearance by a healthcare professional, or resolution of symptoms. Each participant in the prospective study had whole blood, serum and a nasopharyngeal or oropharyngeal swab collected by mobile phlebotomists. Prospective study participants could optionally give additional blood draws and questionnaires over an approximately 2-month period. Prospective study blood samples were shipped either frozen or at room temperature before DNA extraction.

Study-wide findings and limitations: The amount of clinical and demographic metadata varied by source and participant and was provided uncurated.

The sample comprised PBMCs or T cells enriched from blood (not recorded which). The receptor comes from a woman aged 50 to 65 who had recovered from COVID-19. The chain is assembled from TRBV7-2 and TRBJ2-3; the central 9 bases match TRBD2. The nucleotides are TGTGCCAGCAGCTTAGAGGGTCGGACTAGCGTTTTCACAGATACGCAGTATTTT. This is translated as CASSLEGRTSVFTDTQYF.